This record looks at one T cell receptor (beta chain) sequence and its context. Its target antigen remains unknown. The input lacks base qualities; no much larger clone sits a single base away. Libraries came from the immunoSEQ multiplex PCR assay. The published analysis was carried out like this. To diagnose cytomegalovirus status from the catalog of TCR beta chain sequences, a statistical classification framework was built. TCRdb stores this immuneACCESS table with in-frame sequences only. Part of the clones is absent; in the studies checked, under half of the shortfall reflects unresolved V genes, and no reason is known for the rest. The DNA was the basis for D and trimming; V, J and clone size are from that table. Present in this sample are 250,000 or so clones, about 90% of which were seen just once. Approximately 12% of the sample goes to the ten largest clones. The donors were included in the validation cohort of 100 to 150 subjects, a group kept apart from the roughly 610-subject first cohort.

These data come from a study of cytomegalovirus exposure and HLA in healthy donors (dated by TCRdb to the late 2010s). Concerning the study at large: A later analysis indicated that the 120 or so validation repertoires were generated on the platform also employed for the approximately 690 repertoires of the first cohort. Besides the first cohort of around 670 subjects, a separate validation cohort made up of 90 to 150 different subjects was used. To predict cytomegalovirus infection status, the study brought together high-throughput TCR immunosequencing, statistical association of individual TCRs with disease status, and machine learning. The aim of the study was to test whether cataloging public T cell receptors could identify signatures of past pathogen exposure.

Paper-wide results and their limitations: The study gave a list of over 150 TCR beta chains associated with cytomegalovirus. It was suggested by the authors that the approach could potentially be generalized to other disease states and immunological phenotypes. The classifier was reported to diagnose cytomegalovirus status with high specificity and sensitivity in both the original and validation cohorts. Three of the identified cytomegalovirus-associated TCR beta chains were confirmed in vitro to be specific for cytomegalovirus antigens. While some public TCRs were present in many individuals, most TCR sequences turned up only very rarely across donors. In a later analysis, TCRs clustered in the first cohort were found to also tend to co-occur in the 130 or so validation repertoires, with over 90% of cluster scores above 0. A later analysis lacked HLA typing for the validation cohort, so it scored co-occurrence in that cohort across all 110 or so repertoires.

The origin of this receptor is a man aged 18 to 30 in good health and CMV-seropositive. Sequenced: PBMCs.

For the CDR3, the sequence is CASSLALSNTDTQYF. The DNA reads as follows: TGCGCCAGCAGCTTGGCCCTGTCCAACACAGATACGCAGTATTTT. The chain couples TRBV5-1 to TRBJ2-3, with the D segment identity uncertain. The CDR3, cysteine through phenylalanine, is 15 amino acids long. Of the read, only the CDR3 DNA is kept; its 45 bases are in frame from base 1. The junction carries 10 bases between V and J, which are trimmed by 0 bases and 2 bases respectively. In the germline V gene, CDR1 corresponds to SGHRS and CDR2 to YFSETQ.